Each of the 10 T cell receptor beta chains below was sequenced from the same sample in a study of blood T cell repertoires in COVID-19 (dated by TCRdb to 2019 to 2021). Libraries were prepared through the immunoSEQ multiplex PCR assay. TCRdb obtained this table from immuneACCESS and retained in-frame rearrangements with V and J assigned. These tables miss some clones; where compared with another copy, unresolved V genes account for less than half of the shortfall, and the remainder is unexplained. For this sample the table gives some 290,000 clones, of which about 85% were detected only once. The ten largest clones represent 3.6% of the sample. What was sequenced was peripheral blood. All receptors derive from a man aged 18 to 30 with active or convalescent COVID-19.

In DNA, the CDR3 is TGCGCCAGCCGCCCGCCGGTATCGTACGAGCAGTACTTC. Protein sequence: CASRPPVSYEQYF. V is TRBV5-1 and J is TRBJ2-7, with D unclear. Per germline, CDR1 SGHRS and CDR2 YFSETQ. Trimming took off 7 bases at V and 4 bases at J, with 15 bases between the two ends. The CDR3 covers 13 residues.

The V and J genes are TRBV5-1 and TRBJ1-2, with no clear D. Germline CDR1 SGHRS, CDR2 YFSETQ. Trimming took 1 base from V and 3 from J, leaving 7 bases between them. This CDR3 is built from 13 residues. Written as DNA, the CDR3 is TGCGCCAGCAGCTTGAACAACGACTATGGCTACACCTTC. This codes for CASSLNNDYGYTF.

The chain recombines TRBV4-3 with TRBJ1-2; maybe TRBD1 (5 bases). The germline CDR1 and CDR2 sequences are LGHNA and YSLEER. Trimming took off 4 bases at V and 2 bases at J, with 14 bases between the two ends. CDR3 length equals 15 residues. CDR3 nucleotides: TGCGCCAGCAGCCGGAATGTTGGGGGGAACTATGGCTACACCTTC. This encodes CASSRNVGGNYGYTF.

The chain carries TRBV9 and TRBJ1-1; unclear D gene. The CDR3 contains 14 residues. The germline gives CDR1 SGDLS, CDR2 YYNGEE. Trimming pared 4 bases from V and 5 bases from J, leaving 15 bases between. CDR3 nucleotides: TGTGCCAGCAGCCCCTCCGGGATGTGGACTGAAGCTTTCTTT. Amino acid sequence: CASSPSGMWTEAFF.

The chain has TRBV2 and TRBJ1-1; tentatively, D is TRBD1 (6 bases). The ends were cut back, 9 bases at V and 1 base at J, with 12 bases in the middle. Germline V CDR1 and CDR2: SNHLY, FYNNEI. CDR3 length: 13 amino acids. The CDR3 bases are TGTGCCAGAAACAGGGTACGGAACACTGAAGCTTTCTTT. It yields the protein CARNRVRNTEAFF.

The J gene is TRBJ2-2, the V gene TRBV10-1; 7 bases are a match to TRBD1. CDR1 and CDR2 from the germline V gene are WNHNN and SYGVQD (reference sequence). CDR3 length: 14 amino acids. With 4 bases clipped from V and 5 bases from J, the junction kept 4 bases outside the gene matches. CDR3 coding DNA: TGCGCCAGCAGTGGACAGGGAGTAACCGGGGAGCTGTTTTTT. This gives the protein CASSGQGVTGELFF.

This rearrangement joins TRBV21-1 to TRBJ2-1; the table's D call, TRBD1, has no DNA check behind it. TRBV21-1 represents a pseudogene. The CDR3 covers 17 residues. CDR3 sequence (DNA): TGTGCCAGCAGCAAAGGGCCGAGGAGACAGGGTGTATGTGAGCAGTTCTTC. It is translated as CASSKGPRRQGVCEQFF.

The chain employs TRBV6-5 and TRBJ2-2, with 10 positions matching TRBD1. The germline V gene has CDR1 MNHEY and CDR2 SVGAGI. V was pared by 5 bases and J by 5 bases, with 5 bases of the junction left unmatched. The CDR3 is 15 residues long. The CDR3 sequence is CASSMADRGTGELFF. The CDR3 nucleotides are TGTGCCAGCAGTATGGCGGACAGGGGGACCGGGGAGCTGTTTTTT.

The CDR3 nucleotides are TGCGCCAGCAGCCAAGAGGTACACGGGTATAGCACAGATACGCAGTATTTT. Its translation: CASSQEVHGYSTDTQYF. The V gene is TRBV4-1, the J gene TRBJ2-3, with D unclear. The ends were cut back, 0 bases at V and 0 bases at J, with 13 bases in the middle. The CDR3 covers 17 residues. CDR1 and CDR2 (germline): MGHRA, YSYEKL.

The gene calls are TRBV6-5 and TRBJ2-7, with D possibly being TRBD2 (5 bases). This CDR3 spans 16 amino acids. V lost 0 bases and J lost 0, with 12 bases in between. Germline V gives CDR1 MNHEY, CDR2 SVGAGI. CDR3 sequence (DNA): TGTGCCAGCAGTTACTCGAGGGCGGGTAGCTCCTACGAGCAGTACTTC. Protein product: CASSYSRAGSSYEQYF.